What follows are 31 T cell receptor beta chains derived from one specimen sequenced in a study of T cell repertoires in cytomegalovirus infection. Each CDR3 protein is one row after TCRdb ran MiXCR on the reads. The sample holds some 940,000 distinct CDR3 sequences, roughly 30% seen once. These TCRs are of unknown antigen specificity. Sequences were derived from cultured CD8+ T cells from PBMCs, sampled from culture after CMV antigen stimulation. These receptors were collected from a human donor in good health (CMV status not recorded). Some clones in this sample may be carry-over from other donors' samples.

This clonotype has only a few counts. The rearrangement uses TRBV7-9 and TRBJ2-5; the match to TRBD2 covers 13 bases. The CDR3 contains 17 residues. From germline, CDR1 is SEHNR and CDR2 FQNEAQ (reference sequence). Trimming took 0 bases from V and 4 from J; bases not matched to a gene: 5. Here the CDR3 reads CASSLARGLAGTETQYF. The CDR3 coding sequence is TGTGCCAGCAGCTTAGCGAGGGGACTAGCGGGGACAGAGACCCAGTACTTC.

Details on this clonotype: One end of the junction varies from germline; a read error may be responsible. This rearrangement joins TRBV12-3 or TRBV12-4 to TRBJ2-2; D perhaps matches TRBD2 (6 bases). The CDR3 sequence is 13 residues long. The CDR3 reads CATSVPNAGELFF. The CDR3 coding sequence is TGTGCCACTAGCGTCCCGAACGCCGGGGAGCTGTTTTTT.

As for this clonotype: This may be a read error: a much more frequent sequence differs by one nucleotide. The chain combines TRBV7-9 with TRBJ2-3; 10 bases align to TRBD2. J lost 0 bases, V lost 3 bases, and 3 bases had no gene match. The germline CDR1 and CDR2 sequences are SEHNR and FQNEAQ (reference sequence). The CDR3 totals 16 residues. CDR3 sequence reads: CASSFLAGESTDTQYF. The DNA for the CDR3 is TGTGCCAGCAGCTTCCTAGCGGGGGAGAGCACAGATACGCAGTATTTT.

The chain is built from TRBV10-3 and TRBJ2-1, with D possibly TRBD2 on 5 matching bases. CDR1 and CDR2 (germline): ENHRY, SYGVKD. The CDR3 loop spans 13 amino acids. The ends were cut back, 4 bases at V and 4 bases at J, with 8 bases in the middle. The CDR3 loop is CAISGEGYNEQFF. The DNA for the CDR3 is TGTGCCATCAGTGGTGAGGGTTACAATGAGCAGTTCTTC.

With respect to this clonotype: Given a much more abundant clone one base away, this may be a read error. The chain joins TRBV7-2 to TRBJ1-1; D call uncertain. V gave up 0 bases and J gave up 4 bases, with 9 bases separating them. The CDR3 extends over 14 amino acids. Per germline, CDR1 SGHTA and CDR2 FQGNSA. The DNA for the CDR3 is TGTACCAGCAGCTTAGCGCGGGGTAGCACTGAAGCTTTCTTT. Protein sequence: CTSSLARGSTEAFF.

The V and J genes are TRBV20-1 and TRBJ2-7, with TRBD1 as a possible D gene (6 bases). Trimming shortened V by 0 bases and J by 1 base, and 10 bases separated the two germline ends. There are 14 residues in the CDR3. Germline values: CDR1 DFQATT, CDR2 SNEGSKA (reference sequence). CDR3 in DNA: TGCAGTGCTAGAGATCAAGGGGGTTCCTACGAGCAGTACGTC. Protein product: CSARDQGGSYEQYV.

CDR3 amino acids: CASSGSDRIDGYTF. The CDR3 nucleotides read TGTGCCAGCAGTGGCTCTGACAGGATTGATGGCTACACCTTC. The chain combines TRBV2 with TRBJ1-2, with D possibly being TRBD1 (6 bases). This CDR3 is 14 amino acids long. Germline CDR1 SNHLY, CDR2 FYNNEI. V lost 4 bases to trimming and J lost 6 bases, with 15 bases between them.

This clonotype came up a few times. The V gene is TRBV27, the J gene TRBJ2-1; 7 bases align to TRBD1. With V trimmed by 5 bases and J by 5 bases, 9 bases remained unmatched. The CDR3 extends over 15 amino acids. The germline V gene has CDR1 MNHEY and CDR2 SMNVEV (reference sequence). The CDR3: CASSPTGQVDNEQFF. CDR3 nucleotide sequence: TGTGCCAGCAGTCCTACAGGACAGGTCGACAATGAGCAGTTCTTC.

This clonotype was seen many times. The V gene is TRBV12-3 or TRBV12-4, the J gene TRBJ2-7, with 8 nucleotides matching TRBD1. V dropped 6 bases and J dropped 4; count of bases not matched to a gene: 11. This CDR3 has 15 amino acids. CDR3 bases: TGTGCCAGCAGCACGACAGGGGAATTCGGGTACGAGCAGTACGTC. Its translation is CASSTTGEFGYEQYV.

The V and J genes are TRBV7-6 and TRBJ2-2; maybe TRBD2 (6 bases). The CDR3 has 17 amino acids. Germline V lookup: CDR1 SGHVS, CDR2 FNYEAQ. Trimming cost V 5 bases and J 4 bases, with 20 bases left between them. The DNA of the CDR3 is TGTGCCAGCAGCCATCCCGCTCGGGAGCCGGGCACCGGGGAGCTGTTTTTT. Translated: CASSHPAREPGTGELFF.

This clonotype came up a few times. An end of the junction differs from the germline gene, which may be a read error. The chain links TRBV4-1 to TRBJ1-1, with a weak D call TRBD1 (6 bases). The CDR3 runs to 14 residues. CDR1 is MGHRA and CDR2 is YSYEKL in the germline V gene. The CDR3 is CASSHTRGNTEAFF. The CDR3 DNA reads TGTGCCAGCAGCCACACCAGGGGGAACACTGAAGCTTTCTTT.

In this sample, this clonotype turned up many times. The chain has TRBV11-2 and TRBJ2-1, with TRBD2 matching 9 bases. Germline V gene data show CDR1 as SGHAT and CDR2 as FQNNGV. The V and J ends lost 4 bases and 7 bases, in that order; junction bases with no gene match: 17. The CDR3 has 18 residues. CDR3 sequence reads: CASSSIFWVAGAGNEQFF. The CDR3, as DNA: TGTGCCAGCAGCTCAATATTTTGGGTAGCGGGGGCAGGAAATGAGCAGTTCTTC. Looking up the rest from reference TRBV11-2 and TRBJ2-1 gives the full variable domain: EAGVAQSPRYKIIEKRQSVAFWCNPISGHATLYWYQQILGQGPKLLIQFQNNGVVDDSQLPKDRFSAERLKGVDSTLKIQPAKLEDSAVYLCASSSIFWVAGAGNEQFFGPGTRLTVL.

The CDR3 sequence is CAQTGATDTQYF. The CDR3 DNA is TGTGCCCAGACCGGGGCCACAGATACGCAGTATTTT. V gene TRBV2 combines with J gene TRBJ2-3; D may match TRBD1 or TRBD2 (5 bases each). V was shortened by 11 bases and J by 2 bases, with 11 bases between the two germline ends. CDR1 and CDR2 (germline): SNHLY, FYNNEI. The length of the CDR3 is 12 residues. The whole variable domain, remainder taken from reference TRBV2 and TRBJ2-3, is EPEVTQTPSHQVTQMGQEVILRCVPISNHLYFYWYRQILGQKVEFLVSFYNNEISEKSEIFDDQFSVERPDGSNFTLKIRSTKLEDSAMYFCAQTGATDTQYFGPGTRLTVL.

This clonotype was picked up a small number of times. The CDR3 here is CASSLEPIAEAFF. CDR3 bases: TGTGCCAGCAGCTTAGAACCGATCGCTGAAGCTTTCTTT. The V and J genes are TRBV7-8 and TRBJ1-1; no clear D. Germline loops: CDR1 SGHVS, CDR2 FQNEAQ. CDR3 size: 13 residues. Trimming shortened V by 1 base and J by 6 bases, and 9 bases separated the two germline ends.

This chain joins TRBV19 and TRBJ1-6; D possibly corresponds to TRBD1 (6 bases). V lost 2 bases and J 7 bases, leaving 9 bases between the germline ends. The CDR3 extends over 14 amino acids. CDR1 and CDR2 from the germline V gene are LNHDA and SQIVND (reference sequence). DNA of the CDR3: TGTGCCAGTAGTATAAGGGACACAAATTCACCCCTCCACTTT. This codes for CASSIRDTNSPLHF.

This clonotype was picked up many times. V usage is TRBV28 and J usage is TRBJ1-5; D is unresolved. Trimming pared 6 bases from V and 4 bases from J, leaving 13 bases between. This CDR3 is built from 14 residues. Germline values: CDR1 MDHEN, CDR2 SYDVKM. The CDR3 reads CASSLGVSNQPQHF. CDR3 in DNA: TGTGCCAGCAGCTTGGGAGTATCGAATCAGCCCCAGCATTTT.

V gene TRBV7-4 combines with J gene TRBJ1-2; D uncertain. V lost 5 bases and J lost 6, with 22 bases in between. Germline V gene sequence: CDR1 SGHVT, CDR2 SQSDAQ. The CDR3 contains 16 residues. Here the CDR3 DNA reads TGTGCCAGCAGCGGGAGCCCCGGGTCAGCGAGGGATGGCTACACCTTC. It encodes CASSGSPGSARDGYTF.

The V call is TRBV29-1, the J call TRBJ1-2; D is ambiguous. This CDR3 has 12 residues. Germline values: CDR1 SQVTM, CDR2 ANQGSEA. Trimming shortened V by 4 bases and J by 4 bases, and 10 bases separated the two germline ends. DNA of the CDR3: TGCAGCGTTGGAACGGACTTCTATGGCTACACCTTC. Residues: CSVGTDFYGYTF.

This clonotype was observed a handful of times. The chain has TRBV2 and TRBJ2-3, with 9 bases aligning to TRBD2. V lost 6 bases to trimming and J lost 2 bases; unmatched junction nucleotides: 9. In germline, CDR1 is SNHLY, CDR2 FYNNEI. This CDR3 has 16 residues. The CDR3 region has the DNA TGTGCCAGCAGCGGAGGTAGCGGGGGCCTCACAGATACGCAGTATTTT. It encodes CASSGGSGGLTDTQYF.

The chain combines TRBV7-9 with TRBJ2-3, with TRBD2 identical over 8 bases. V was clipped by 5 bases and J by 3 bases; unmatched bases: 10. Germline assignment: CDR1 SEHNR and CDR2 FQNEAQ (reference sequence). The CDR3 covers 16 residues. The CDR3 coding sequence is TGTGCCAGCAGCCTTAGCGGGGCCTTAGGGACAGATACGCAGTATTTT. It specifies CASSLSGALGTDTQYF.

CDR3 sequence: CASSPRGQNQPQHF. For the CDR3, the DNA is TGTGCCAGCAGTCCACGGGGACAGAATCAGCCCCAGCATTTT. V is TRBV12-3 or TRBV12-4 and J is TRBJ1-5, with TRBD1 matching over 7 bases. Unmatched junction bases numbered 5, after V lost 5 bases and J lost 4 bases. This CDR3 has 14 residues.

V is TRBV24-1 and J is TRBJ2-1; 7 nucleotides line up with TRBD2. The V segment lost 9 bases and the J segment 3 bases; nucleotides outside the gene matches: 4. CDR1 KGHDR and CDR2 SFDVKD come from the germline V gene. CDR3 length: 13 amino acids. CDR3 bases: TGTGCCACCGGGGGGGAGGGCTACAATGAGCAGTTCTTC. Translated, it gives CATGGEGYNEQFF.

The sample holds a few counts of this clonotype. The DNA of the CDR3 is TGTGCCAGCAAAAACAGGCCCGGGGGCACTGAAGCTTTCTTT. It translates to CASKNRPGGTEAFF. V gene TRBV7-6 combines with J gene TRBJ1-1, with D possibly matching TRBD1 (5 bases). The V gene lost 7 bases and the J gene lost 4 bases, with 16 bases spanning the gap. This CDR3 spans 14 amino acids. Germline-derived CDR1 and CDR2 are SGHVS and FNYEAQ.

This clonotype was observed a few times. The gene calls are TRBV27 and TRBJ2-7, with TRBD1 identical over 7 bases. The germline CDR1 and CDR2 sequences are MNHEY and SMNVEV (reference sequence). Trimming took 0 bases from V and 7 from J; bases not matched to a gene: 12. The CDR3 runs to 16 residues. The CDR3 sequence: CASSLSQGDMPPEQYF. CDR3 coding DNA: TGTGCCAGCAGTTTATCCCAGGGGGACATGCCACCGGAGCAGTACTTC.

This clonotype was seen repeatedly, ten times or more. V and J are TRBV7-2 and TRBJ2-1; 10 nucleotides line up with TRBD2. Trimming removed 5 bases from V and 0 bases from J; junction bases left unmatched: 13. This CDR3 is built from 19 residues. The germline V gene has CDR1 SGHTA and CDR2 FQGNSA. CDR3 sequence: CASSPQLAGDASSYNEQFF. The CDR3 DNA reads as TGTGCCAGCAGCCCGCAGCTAGCGGGGGATGCTAGCTCCTACAATGAGCAGTTCTTC.

The V gene is TRBV25-1, the J gene TRBJ2-5, with D possibly being TRBD1 (6 bases). V was shortened by 5 bases and J by 5 bases, with 9 bases between the two germline ends. The CDR3 contains 12 residues. Germline values: CDR1 MGHDK, CDR2 SYGVNS. CDR3 sequence (DNA): TGTGCCAGCAGTAACAGGGCGGAGACCCAGTACTTC. It translates to CASSNRAETQYF.

This clonotype was counted between two and nine times. The rearrangement joins TRBV6-6 to TRBJ2-7, with D perhaps matching TRBD1 or TRBD2 (5 bases each). Per the germline V gene, CDR1 is MNHNY and CDR2 is SVGAGI (reference sequence). This CDR3 contains 13 residues. V was trimmed by 7 bases and J by 2 bases, leaving 12 bases between them. CDR3: CASIGGKPYEQYF. The CDR3 nucleotides read TGTGCCAGCATTGGGGGTAAACCCTACGAGCAGTACTTC.

This chain connects TRBV9 to TRBJ2-1; possible D gene TRBD2, 6 bases. The CDR3 length is 16 residues. Germline CDR1 SGDLS, CDR2 YYNGEE. V lost 4 bases and J 8 bases, leaving 22 bases between the germline ends. CDR3 residues: CASSLVDAYSGDEQFF. DNA of the CDR3: TGTGCCAGCAGCTTGGTTGACGCTTACTCGGGGGATGAGCAGTTCTTC.

This clonotype has just a few counts. The chain links TRBV6-2 or TRBV6-3 to TRBJ1-5; no clear D. Germline V CDR1 and CDR2: MNHEY, SVGEGT. V gave up 4 bases and J gave up 0 bases, with 19 bases separating them. The CDR3 has 18 amino acids. This CDR3 is CASSLGRRTSDSNQPQHF. The DNA for the CDR3 is TGTGCCAGCAGTTTAGGACGGCGCACTTCAGATAGCAATCAGCCCCAGCATTTT.

The chain joins TRBV28 to TRBJ2-2, with 7 nucleotides matching TRBD1. The CDR3 is made up of 15 amino acids. The germline V gene has CDR1 MDHEN and CDR2 SYDVKM. The J segment lost 3 bases and the V segment lost 6 bases, leaving 7 bases of the junction unmatched. The CDR3 coding sequence is TGTGCCAGCAGAGCGACAGGGTGGGACACCGGGGAGCTGTTTTTT. It yields the protein CASRATGWDTGELFF.

The chain has TRBV15 and TRBJ1-5, with 12 bases lining up with TRBD1. Germline trimming cut 3 bases from V and 7 bases from J; bases unmatched to any gene: 7. The germline V gene encodes CDR1 LNHNV and CDR2 YYDKDF (reference sequence). This CDR3 contains 16 residues. CDR3: CATSRGTGGSGQPQHF. CDR3 sequence (DNA): TGTGCCACCAGCAGGGGGACAGGGGGCTCGGGGCAGCCCCAGCATTTT.